The subject of this entry is one TCR beta chain. Its target is unknown. These data come from a study of OX40 agonist ivuxolimab in advanced cancers. Study background: Ivuxolimab is a fully human IgG2 antibody that activates OX40 (CD134). Dosing consisted of intravenous ivuxolimab at 0.01 to 10 mg/kg every 2 weeks. Overall study findings and caveats: CD8+ T cells showed, on average, more clonal expansion than CD4+ cells.

Germline V CDR1 and CDR2: MNHEY, SVGAGI. The V gene lost 0 bases and the J gene lost 3 bases, with 9 bases spanning the gap. The CDR3 loop spans 16 amino acids. Sequencing used immunoSEQ multiplex PCR; TCRdb keeps in-frame clones, though not all of them. The repertoire holds about 77,000 clones, with approximately 85% as singletons. The specimen was CD4+ or CD8+ T cells sorted from blood, collected in a trial of the OX40 agonist ivuxolimab. This TCR was sampled from an adult with an advanced solid tumor such as melanoma, head and neck, liver or kidney cancer. V usage is TRBV6-5 and J usage is TRBJ2-6; perhaps TRBD1 as D (6 bases). CDR3 in amino acids: CASSYSTGFGANVLTF. The CDR3 DNA follows: TGTGCCAGCAGTTACTCCACAGGGTTTGGGGCCAACGTCCTGACTTTC.